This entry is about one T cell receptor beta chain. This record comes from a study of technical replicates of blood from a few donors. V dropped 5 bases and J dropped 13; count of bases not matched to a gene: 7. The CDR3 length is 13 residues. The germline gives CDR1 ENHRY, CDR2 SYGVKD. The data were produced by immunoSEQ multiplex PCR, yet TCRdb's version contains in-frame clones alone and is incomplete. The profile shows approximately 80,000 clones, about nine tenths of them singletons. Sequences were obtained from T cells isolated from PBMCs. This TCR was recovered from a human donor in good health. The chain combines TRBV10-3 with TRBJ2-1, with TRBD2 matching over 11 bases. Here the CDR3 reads CAISSLLAGEQFF. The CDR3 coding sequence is TGTGCCATCAGTAGTCTACTAGCGGGAGAACAGTTCTTC.